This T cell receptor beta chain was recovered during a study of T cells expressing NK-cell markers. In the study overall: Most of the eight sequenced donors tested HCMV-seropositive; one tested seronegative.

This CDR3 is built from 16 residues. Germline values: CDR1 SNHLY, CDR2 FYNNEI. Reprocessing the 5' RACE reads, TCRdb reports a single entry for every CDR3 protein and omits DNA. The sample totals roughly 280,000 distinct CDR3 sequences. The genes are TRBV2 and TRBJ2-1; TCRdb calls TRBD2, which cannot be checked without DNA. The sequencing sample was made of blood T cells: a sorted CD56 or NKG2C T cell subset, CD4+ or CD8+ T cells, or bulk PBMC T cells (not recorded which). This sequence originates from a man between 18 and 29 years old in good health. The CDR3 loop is CASSDGFSGMGNEQFF.